The present T cell receptor (beta chain) was sequenced within a study of regulatory T cells in long-lasting Graves disease. Across the study: More than 5 years of antithyroid drugs with positive TSH receptor antibodies defined persistent Graves' disease.

V shed 6 bases and J shed 3 bases, with 15 bases lying between them. The CDR3 sequence is 14 residues long. The germline V gene has CDR1 MNHEY and CDR2 SMNVEV (reference sequence). This clonotype occurred a few times. The time point was: persistent/refractory GD, antithyroid drugs over 5 years with positive TRAb. The TCR library was made from RNA that had been extracted from PBMCs in TRIzol. Each patient gave 7 to 9 milliliters of EDTA-anticoagulated peripheral blood. For TCR beta, libraries came from iRepertoire HTBI primers and Arm-PCR of CDR3 regions. TCRdb re-called the multiplex PCR reads with MiXCR, one entry per CDR3 protein. The sample holds about 450,000 distinct CDR3 sequences, 20% to 25% seen once.

This sequence originates from a female donor with Graves disease. Sequenced material: peripheral blood mononuclear cells (PBMCs), taken when the disease was refractory, from a patient treated with antithyroid drugs. J is TRBJ2-7 and V is TRBV27; no clear D. The DNA of the CDR3 is TGTGCCAGCAGCCACACGAATAGATTCTACGAGCAGTACTTC. As protein: CASSHTNRFYEQYF.